The next 14 T cell receptor beta chains were all read from a single sample in a study of T cell changes during pregnancy in multiple sclerosis. Profiling relied on immunoSEQ multiplex PCR, and the TCRdb table lists in-frame clones only, not all of them. This table has roughly 64,000 clones, 96% appearing once. Material: CD8+ T cells from peripheral blood mononuclear cells, obtained after pregnancy. These receptors originate from a female donor with multiple sclerosis, enrolled in a pregnancy study.

The V gene is TRBV7-9, the J gene TRBJ2-5, with 13 bases that match TRBD2. V shed 5 bases, J shed 4 bases, and the junction held 7 bases outside the gene matches. Germline V lookup: CDR1 SEHNR, CDR2 FQNEAQ (reference sequence). The CDR3 covers 16 residues. The DNA for the CDR3 is TGTGCCAGCAGCCCCCGGACTAGCGGGAGTGTAGAGACCCAGTACTTC. It yields the protein CASSPRTSGSVETQYF.

CDR3 loop: CASSLTGQGQANEKLFF. The CDR3 DNA sequence: TGTGCCAGCAGCTTGACGGGACAGGGCCAAGCTAATGAAAAACTGTTTTTT. The chain combines TRBV5-4 with TRBJ1-4, with 9 bases identical to TRBD1. V was pared by 1 base and J by 3 bases, with 7 bases of the junction left unmatched. Germline V CDR1 and CDR2: SGHNT, YYREEE (reference sequence). The CDR3 contains 17 residues.

This chain connects TRBV14 to TRBJ2-1; TRBD1 might be the D (6 bases). Trimming shortened V by 3 bases and J by 10 bases, and 13 bases separated the two germline ends. The CDR3 spans 13 residues. Looked up from germline, CDR1 is SGHDN and CDR2 is FVKESK. The CDR3 loop is CASSQYYRDEQFF. CDR3 nucleotide sequence: TGTGCCAGCAGCCAGTATTACAGGGACGAGCAGTTCTTC.

The chain couples TRBV7-3 to TRBJ2-1, with 9 nucleotides matching TRBD2. CDR1 is SGHTA and CDR2 is FQGTGA in the germline V gene. The CDR3 runs to 15 residues. V was pared by 1 base and J by 5 bases, with 3 bases of the junction left unmatched. The CDR3 region has the DNA TGTGCCAGCAGCTTAATGGGACTAGCCCACAATGAGCAGTTCTTC. Translated, it gives CASSLMGLAHNEQFF. Based on the CDR3 plus reference TRBV7-3 and TRBJ2-1, the full variable domain is GAGVSQTPSNKVTEKGKYVELRCDPISGHTALYWYRQSLGQGPEFLIYFQGTGAADDSGLPNDRFFAVRPEGSVSTLKIQRTERGDSAVYLCASSLMGLAHNEQFFGPGTRLTVL.

The chain recombines TRBV28 with TRBJ1-5; no reliable D call. CDR3 length: 14 amino acids. Germline V gene lookup returns CDR1 MDHEN and CDR2 SYDVKM. V lost 5 bases and J 2 bases, leaving 10 bases between the germline ends. The CDR3 protein is CASSRQIGNQPQHF. CDR3 coding DNA: TGTGCCAGCAGTCGACAAATCGGCAATCAGCCCCAGCATTTT.

The chain couples TRBV27 to TRBJ2-7; 7 bases line up with TRBD1. The CDR3 covers 14 residues. Per germline, CDR1 MNHEY and CDR2 SMNVEV (reference sequence). The junction had 9 bases not matched to a gene; V was cut back by 7 bases and J by 3 bases. CDR3 residues: CASKIQGNIYEQYF. For the CDR3, the DNA is TGTGCCAGCAAAATACAGGGGAATATCTACGAGCAGTACTTC.

The gene calls are TRBV4-3 and TRBJ1-3, with TRBD1 identical over 11 bases. V dropped 3 bases and J dropped 3; count of bases not matched to a gene: 1. The CDR3 length is 15 residues. CDR1 LGHNA and CDR2 YSLEER come from the germline V gene. CDR3 region: CASSQDRGLGNTIYF. CDR3 coding DNA: TGCGCCAGCAGCCAGGACAGGGGGCTTGGAAACACCATATATTTT.

The rearrangement joins TRBV6-6 to TRBJ2-7; TRBD1 aligns across 10 bases. This CDR3 contains 15 residues. V was pared by 0 bases and J by 4 bases, with 3 bases of the junction left unmatched. The V gene's germline CDR1 is MNHNY and CDR2 SVGAGI (reference sequence). CDR3 DNA sequence: TGTGCCAGCAGTTACTCCGGGACAGGGGTATACGAGCAGTACTTC. Translated: CASSYSGTGVYEQYF.

The chain links TRBV28 to TRBJ1-1, with D uncertain. Germline V gene data show CDR1 as MDHEN and CDR2 as SYDVKM. Trimming shortened V by 8 bases and J by 4 bases, and 14 bases separated the two germline ends. The CDR3 has 13 residues. The CDR3 region is CASGVGGTTEAFF. The CDR3 DNA reads as TGTGCCAGCGGTGTCGGAGGAACCACTGAAGCTTTCTTT.

The rearrangement links TRBV7-9 to TRBJ2-1, with 8 bases identical to TRBD1. After removal of 2 bases from V and 3 bases from J, the junction contained 3 bases not matched to a gene. Germline values: CDR1 SEHNR, CDR2 FQNEAQ (reference sequence). The CDR3 has 15 residues. CDR3 sequence: CASSLQGARYNEQFF. CDR3 in DNA: TGTGCCAGCAGCTTACAGGGGGCGCGCTACAATGAGCAGTTCTTC.

Only one count was recorded for this clone. The gene calls are TRBV7-9 and TRBJ1-1, with D perhaps matching TRBD1 (6 bases). Germline loops: CDR1 SEHNR, CDR2 FQNEAQ (reference sequence). This CDR3 is 12 amino acids long. V lost 5 bases, J lost 7 bases, and 11 bases lay in between. CDR3 in amino acids: CASSPGQIEAFF. The CDR3 DNA follows: TGTGCCAGCAGCCCAGGACAGATTGAAGCTTTCTTT.

The genes are TRBV30 and TRBJ2-1; 15 bases are a match to TRBD2. The V and J ends lost 4 bases and 6 bases, in that order; junction bases with no gene match: 13. CDR1 is GTSNPN and CDR2 is SVGIG in the germline V gene (reference sequence). The CDR3 runs 18 residues. The CDR3 loop reads CAWNRTSGRAGIFNEQFF. The CDR3 coding sequence is TGTGCCTGGAATCGGACTAGCGGGAGGGCCGGTATATTCAATGAGCAGTTCTTC.

The rearrangement joins TRBV6-6 to TRBJ2-7; 9 positions agree with TRBD2. The CDR3 extends over 14 amino acids. J was trimmed by 3 bases and V by 7 bases; bases with no gene match: 7. Germline-derived CDR1 and CDR2 are MNHNY and SVGAGI (reference sequence). The CDR3 is CASTLAGDLYEQYF. CDR3 DNA: TGTGCCAGCACCTTAGCGGGAGATCTCTACGAGCAGTACTTC.

The V and J genes are TRBV27 and TRBJ2-3; 7 bases align to TRBD2. Germline values: CDR1 MNHEY, CDR2 SMNVEV (reference sequence). With V trimmed by 2 bases and J by 0 bases, 11 bases remained unmatched. This CDR3 comprises 18 residues. The CDR3 region has the DNA TGTGCCAGCAGTTTACAGGCTAGCGGATATACTAGCACAGATACGCAGTATTTT. It codes for CASSLQASGYTSTDTQYF.